The 25 T cell receptor beta chains presented below share a single source sample, sequenced in a study of cytomegalovirus exposure and HLA in healthy donors (dated by TCRdb to about 2017). Library method: the immunoSEQ multiplex PCR assay. TCRdb mirrors the immuneACCESS table, restricted to in-frame sequences. Some clones are absent from its copies; in checked studies, under half trace to an unresolved V gene, and the reason for the others is unknown. The sample includes some 120,000 clones, with more than 75% observed a single time. Roughly 1.9% of the sample comes from the top ten. Sequencing was done on a sample of PBMCs. The receptor source for this set is a woman aged 25 to 39 in good health and CMV-seronegative.

V gene TRBV2 combines with J gene TRBJ1-5; maybe TRBD1 (5 bases). The CDR3 runs 17 residues. Germline V gene sequence: CDR1 SNHLY, CDR2 FYNNEI. Trimming cost V 3 bases and J 0 bases, with 15 bases left between them. The CDR3 sequence is CASSELGVSYSNQPQHF. The CDR3 DNA is TGTGCCAGCAGTGAGTTAGGGGTTTCATATAGCAATCAGCCCCAGCATTTT.

The rearrangement links TRBV7-8 to TRBJ1-6, with 7 positions matching TRBD1. The CDR3 loop spans 14 amino acids. After removal of 3 bases from V and 8 bases from J, the junction contained 4 bases not matched to a gene. Looked up from germline, CDR1 is SGHVS and CDR2 is FQNEAQ. The CDR3 here is CASSFTGDHSPLHF. For the CDR3, the DNA is TGTGCCAGCAGCTTCACAGGGGACCATTCACCCCTCCACTTT.

The CDR3 region has the DNA TGTGCCAGTAGCCCCTATGGGACAGGGGTCTATGGCTACACCTTC. This sequence encodes CASSPYGTGVYGYTF. The rearrangement links TRBV19 to TRBJ1-2, with 10 bases fitting TRBD1. Trimming cost V 6 bases and J 4 bases; bases outside gene matches: 8. CDR3 length: 15 residues. The germline gives CDR1 LNHDA, CDR2 SQIVND (reference sequence).

The V call is TRBV6-6, the J call TRBJ2-1; tentatively, D is TRBD1 (5 bases). V was pared by 0 bases and J by 0 bases, with 9 bases between. CDR1 is MNHNY and CDR2 is SVGAGI in the germline V gene (reference sequence). The length of the CDR3 is 16 residues. CDR3 coding DNA: TGTGCCAGCAGTTACTCGACAGTGAGCTCCTACAATGAGCAGTTCTTC. Its translation is CASSYSTVSSYNEQFF.

The gene calls are TRBV5-4 and TRBJ2-5, with 11 bases matching TRBD2. CDR3 length equals 16 residues. Germline CDR1 reads SGHNT; CDR2 reads YYREEE (reference sequence). V trimming: 0 bases; J trimming: 5 bases; junction bases outside the gene matches: 6. The CDR3 is CASSLASGGRAETQYF. CDR3 nucleotides: TGTGCCAGCAGCTTGGCTAGCGGGGGGCGGGCTGAGACCCAGTACTTC.

The count of this clone is one. The chain links TRBV6-5 to TRBJ2-3; 11 bases map to TRBD2. Germline loops: CDR1 MNHEY, CDR2 SVGAGI. The V segment lost 6 bases and the J segment 2 bases; nucleotides outside the gene matches: 4. CDR3 length: 15 residues. The CDR3 coding sequence is TGTGCCAGCAGGAGACTAGCGGGGATCACAGATACGCAGTATTTT. It encodes CASRRLAGITDTQYF.

This clone was picked up one time. The rearrangement links TRBV6-5 to TRBJ2-2; 7 nucleotides align to TRBD2. CDR3 size: 12 residues. CDR1 is MNHEY and CDR2 is SVGAGI in the germline V gene. CDR3 amino acids: CAAGRDTGELFF. CDR3 DNA: TGTGCAGCGGGGCGGGACACCGGGGAGCTGTTTTTT.

This chain uses TRBV7-9 with TRBJ2-3, with TRBD2 as a possible D gene (6 bases). Germline V gene data show CDR1 as SEHNR and CDR2 as FQNEAQ (reference sequence). This CDR3 has 15 amino acids. Trimming took off 1 base at V and 1 base at J, with 9 bases between the two ends. CDR3 sequence: CASSLVAGRTDTQYF. CDR3 sequence (DNA): TGTGCCAGCAGCTTAGTTGCGGGGCGCACAGATACGCAGTATTTT.

The chain is built from TRBV9 and TRBJ2-3; D ambiguous. CDR1 is SGDLS and CDR2 is YYNGEE in the germline V gene. Trimming took 0 bases from V and 2 from J, leaving 10 bases between them. This CDR3 region has 15 residues. CDR3 nucleotide sequence: TGTGCCAGCAGCGTAGGATGGGCGATCACAGATACGCAGTATTTT. It specifies CASSVGWAITDTQYF.

This chain joins TRBV29-1 and TRBJ1-2; D remains unclear. The CDR3 is 9 residues long. From germline, CDR1 is SQVTM and CDR2 ANQGSEA. V was cut by 5 bases and J by 12 bases, with 10 bases left in between. The CDR3 loop is CSVSSVDTF. CDR3 DNA: TGCAGCGTTTCGAGTGTGGACACCTTC.

The rearrangement links TRBV14 to TRBJ2-3, with TRBD1 as a possible D gene (5 bases). V lost 3 bases, J lost 2 bases, and 15 bases lay in between. CDR1 is SGHDN, CDR2 FVKESK, per germline. The CDR3 has 16 amino acids. CDR3 sequence (DNA): TGTGCCAGCAGCCACGCCAGGCAGGGTTTCACAGATACGCAGTATTTT. It codes for CASSHARQGFTDTQYF.

The sample holds one count of this clone. The rearrangement links TRBV6-1 to TRBJ1-1, with D hard to call. The CDR3 runs 13 residues. Looked up from germline, CDR1 is MNHNS and CDR2 is SASEGT. Trimming took 4 bases from V and 6 from J, leaving 12 bases between them. The CDR3 sequence: CASSATGLSEAFF. CDR3 sequence (DNA): TGTGCCAGCAGTGCGACTGGCCTATCTGAAGCTTTCTTT.

As for this clone: In the same sample, other DNA sequences code for this CDR3. This sequence joins TRBV5-1 and TRBJ2-5; 12 bases agree with TRBD2. V lost 4 bases and J lost 1; bases outside the gene matches: 5. This CDR3 comprises 16 residues. The germline V gene has CDR1 SGHRS and CDR2 YFSETQ. The CDR3 DNA sequence: TGCGCCAGCAGCCCCCGGACTAGCGGGGTCCAAGAGACCCAGTACTTC. This translates into CASSPRTSGVQETQYF.

The chain links TRBV7-9 to TRBJ2-4, with 7 positions matching TRBD2. The CDR3 sequence is 16 residues long. V lost 5 bases, J lost 3 bases, and 10 bases stayed unmatched. Germline V gives CDR1 SEHNR, CDR2 FQNEAQ (reference sequence). The CDR3 DNA follows: TGTGCCAGCAGCGTGAGGCAACCGGGAGGCAAAAACATTCAGTACTTC. It encodes CASSVRQPGGKNIQYF. The full variable domain, in which reference TRBV7-9 and TRBJ2-4 provide the parts outside the CDR3, is DTGVSQNPRHKITKRGQNVTFRCDPISEHNRLYWYRQTLGQGPEFLTYFQNEAQLEKSRLLSDRFSAERPKGSFSTLEIQRTEQGDSAMYLCASSVRQPGGKNIQYFGAGTRLSVL.

The chain combines TRBV5-4 with TRBJ1-3, with 10 nucleotides matching TRBD1. Per the germline V gene, CDR1 is SGHNT and CDR2 is YYREEE (reference sequence). The length of the CDR3 is 14 residues. V was clipped by 4 bases and J by 8 bases; unmatched bases: 6. CDR3 sequence (DNA): TGTGCCAGCAGCCAGGGACAGGGGAGAGACACCATATATTTT. Translated: CASSQGQGRDTIYF.

V usage is TRBV4-1 and J usage is TRBJ2-3; 11 positions agree with TRBD2. Germline CDR1 reads MGHRA; CDR2 reads YSYEKL. The CDR3 is 17 residues long. V shed 4 bases and J 6 bases; nucleotides not matched to a gene: 12. CDR3 DNA: TGCGCCAGCAGCCGCCTTACGACTAGCGGGGCGGGGGATACGCAGTATTTT. It yields the protein CASSRLTTSGAGDTQYF.

This chain links TRBV30 with TRBJ2-5; TRBD2 matches at 10 bases. V shed 4 bases, J shed 2 bases, and the junction held 4 bases outside the gene matches. The CDR3 spans 14 residues. Germline V lookup: CDR1 GTSNPN, CDR2 SVGIG (reference sequence). CDR3 in amino acids: CAWNELAGQETQYF. The CDR3 bases are TGTGCCTGGAACGAACTAGCGGGACAAGAGACCCAGTACTTC.

The gene calls are TRBV9 and TRBJ2-6, with D possibly being TRBD1 (6 bases). V lost 3 bases to trimming and J lost 4 bases, with 23 bases between them. This CDR3 region has 19 residues. Germline V CDR1 and CDR2: SGDLS, YYNGEE. CDR3 DNA: TGTGCCAGCAGCGCAGATCCCCGCAACAGGGCTCTGGGGGCCAACGTCCTGACTTTC. The encoded protein is CASSADPRNRALGANVLTF.

This clone was recorded many times. The V and J genes are TRBV10-3 and TRBJ2-7; TRBD2 matches at 7 bases. The germline gives CDR1 ENHRY, CDR2 SYGVKD. The J segment lost 1 base and the V segment lost 4 bases, leaving 7 bases of the junction unmatched. The CDR3 has 15 amino acids. The chain's CDR3 is CAISGDWGGSYEQYF. Here the CDR3 DNA reads TGTGCCATCAGTGGGGACTGGGGGGGGTCCTACGAGCAGTACTTC.

The chain couples TRBV9 to TRBJ2-2, with 10 bases lining up with TRBD2. The CDR3 has 18 residues. CDR1 and CDR2 (germline): SGDLS, YYNGEE. The junction had 9 bases not matched to a gene; V was cut back by 0 bases and J by 4 bases. In nucleotides, the CDR3 is TGTGCCAGCAGCGTAGTTAGCGGGGGGTTCCCGGGCACCGGGGAGCTGTTTTTT. Amino acids: CASSVVSGGFPGTGELFF.

The chain couples TRBV10-3 to TRBJ2-3; 11 bases line up with TRBD2. Germline lookup yields CDR1 ENHRY and CDR2 SYGVKD. The V and J ends lost 6 bases and 2 bases, in that order; junction bases with no gene match: 1. CDR3 length: 14 amino acids. CDR3 in DNA: TGTGCCATCAGGGGACTAGCGGTCACAGATACGCAGTATTTT. Amino acid sequence: CAIRGLAVTDTQYF.

The rearrangement links TRBV30 to TRBJ2-2; possible D gene TRBD2, 5 bases. The CDR3 has 16 residues. From germline, CDR1 is GTSNPN and CDR2 SVGIG (reference sequence). With 5 bases removed from V and 4 bases from J, the gap between germline ends came to 20 bases. CDR3 region: CAWGYSVGLGTGELFF. CDR3 bases: TGTGCCTGGGGGTACAGTGTCGGACTGGGCACCGGGGAGCTGTTTTTT.

The sample holds one count of this clone. The chain recombines TRBV25-1 with TRBJ2-7; tentative D call: TRBD2 (5 bases). This CDR3 has 11 residues. Germline CDR1 reads MGHDK; CDR2 reads SYGVNS. The ends were cut back, 4 bases at V and 5 bases at J, with 6 bases in the middle. The chain's CDR3 is CASSVANEQYF. In DNA, the CDR3 is TGTGCCAGCAGTGTAGCGAACGAGCAGTACTTC.

This sequence joins TRBV11-2 and TRBJ1-2; no reliable D call. The CDR3 has 14 residues. V lost 2 bases, J lost 3 bases, and 10 bases lay in between. From germline, CDR1 is SGHAT and CDR2 FQNNGV. The CDR3 nucleotides are TGTGCCAGCAGCTTAAACGGCGGGGACTATGGCTACACCTTC. Translated, it gives CASSLNGGDYGYTF.

The rearrangement uses TRBV4-3 and TRBJ1-4; D is undetermined. Trimming took 4 bases from V and 7 from J, leaving 16 bases between them. This CDR3 contains 15 residues. The germline V gene encodes CDR1 LGHNA and CDR2 YSLEER. The CDR3 region is CASSRLTTLTEKLFF. The CDR3, as DNA: TGCGCCAGCAGCCGCTTGACAACCCTTACTGAAAAACTGTTTTTT.